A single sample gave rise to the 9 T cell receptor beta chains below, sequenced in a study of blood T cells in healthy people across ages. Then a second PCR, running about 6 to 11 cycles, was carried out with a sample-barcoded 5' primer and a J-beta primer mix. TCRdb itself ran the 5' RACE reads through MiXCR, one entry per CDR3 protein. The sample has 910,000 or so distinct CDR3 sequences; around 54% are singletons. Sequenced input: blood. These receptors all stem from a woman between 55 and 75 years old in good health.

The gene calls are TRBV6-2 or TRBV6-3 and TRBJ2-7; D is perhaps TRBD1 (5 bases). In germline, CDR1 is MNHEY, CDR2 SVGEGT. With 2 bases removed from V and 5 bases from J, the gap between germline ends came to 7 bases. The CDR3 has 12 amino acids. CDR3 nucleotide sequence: TGTGCCAGCAGTTACGGGGCAAACGAGCAGTACTTC. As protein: CASSYGANEQYF.

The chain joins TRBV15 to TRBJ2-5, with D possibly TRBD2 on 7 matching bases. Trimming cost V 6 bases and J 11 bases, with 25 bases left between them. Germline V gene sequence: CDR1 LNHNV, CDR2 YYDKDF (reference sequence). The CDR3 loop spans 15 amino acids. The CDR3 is CATRSGGGLIGAQYF. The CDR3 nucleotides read TGTGCCACCAGGAGCGGAGGGGGACTAATAGGGGCGCAGTACTTC.

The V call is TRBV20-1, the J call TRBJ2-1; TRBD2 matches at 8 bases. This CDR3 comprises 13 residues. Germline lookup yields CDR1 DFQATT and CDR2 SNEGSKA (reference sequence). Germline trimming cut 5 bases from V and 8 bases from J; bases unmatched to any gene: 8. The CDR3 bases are TGCAGTGCTTGGAGCGGGAGTAGAGATGAGCAGTTCTTC. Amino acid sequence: CSAWSGSRDEQFF.

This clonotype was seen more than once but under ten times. CDR3 DNA: TGTGCCAGCAGCTTACAGCCAGAGGGTCATGAGCAGTTCTTC. Its translation: CASSLQPEGHEQFF. V and J are TRBV7-2 and TRBJ2-1; perhaps TRBD2 as D (5 bases). Germline V gene sequence: CDR1 SGHTA, CDR2 FQGNSA. This CDR3 comprises 14 residues. Trimming left V 2 bases short and J 8 bases short, with 13 bases between. The variable domain in full, with the rest retrieved from reference TRBV7-2 and TRBJ2-1, is GAGVSQSPSNKVTEKGKDVELRCDPISGHTALYWYRQSLGQGLEFLIYFQGNSAPDKSGLPSDRFSAERTGGSVSTLTIQRTQQEDSAVYLCASSLQPEGHEQFFGPGTRLTVL.

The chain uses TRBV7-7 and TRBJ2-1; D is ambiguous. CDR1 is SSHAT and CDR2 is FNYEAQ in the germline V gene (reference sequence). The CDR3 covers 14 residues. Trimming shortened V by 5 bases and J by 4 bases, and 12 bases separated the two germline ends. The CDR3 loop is CASSNLESYNEQFF. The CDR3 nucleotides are TGTGCCAGCAGCAACCTTGAGTCGTACAATGAGCAGTTCTTC.

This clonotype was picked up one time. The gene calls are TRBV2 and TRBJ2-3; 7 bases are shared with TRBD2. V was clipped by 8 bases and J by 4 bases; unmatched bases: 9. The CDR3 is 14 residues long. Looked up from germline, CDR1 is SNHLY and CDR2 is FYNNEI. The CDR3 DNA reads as TGTGCCAGCCTACCGGGACTAAGTGCAGATACGCAGTATTTT. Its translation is CASLPGLSADTQYF.

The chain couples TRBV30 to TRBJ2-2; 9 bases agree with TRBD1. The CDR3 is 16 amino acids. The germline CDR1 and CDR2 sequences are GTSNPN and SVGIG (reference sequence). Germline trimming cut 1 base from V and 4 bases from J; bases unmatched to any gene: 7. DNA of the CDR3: TGTGCCTGGAGTGGACCCGGGACAGGGTCCACCGGGGAGCTGTTTTTT. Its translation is CAWSGPGTGSTGELFF. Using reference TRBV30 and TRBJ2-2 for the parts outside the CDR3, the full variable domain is SQTIHQWPATLVQPVGSPLSLECTVEGTSNPNLYWYRQAAGRGLQLLFYSVGIGQISSEVPQNLSASRPQDRQFILSSKKLLLSDSGFYLCAWSGPGTGSTGELFFGEGSRLTVL.

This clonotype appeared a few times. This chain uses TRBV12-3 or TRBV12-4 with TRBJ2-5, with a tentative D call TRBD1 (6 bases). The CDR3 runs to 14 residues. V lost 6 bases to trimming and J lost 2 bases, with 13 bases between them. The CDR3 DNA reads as TGTGCCAGCAGGCCGGGACAAATACAAGAGACCCAGTACTTC. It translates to CASRPGQIQETQYF.

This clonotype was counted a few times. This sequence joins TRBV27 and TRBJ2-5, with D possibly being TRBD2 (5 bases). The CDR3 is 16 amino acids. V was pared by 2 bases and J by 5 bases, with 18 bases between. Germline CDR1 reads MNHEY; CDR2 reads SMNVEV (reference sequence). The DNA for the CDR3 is TGTGCCAGCAGTTTAAGAGTAGCGACCGTGTTGGAGACCCAGTACTTC. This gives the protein CASSLRVATVLETQYF.